The present TCR beta chain was sequenced within a study of cytomegalovirus exposure and HLA in healthy donors. The wider study: Unique TCRs from HLA-typed donors, roughly 87 million of them, were held in an early data release.

Study results and limitations: Reports credit the classifier with highly specific, highly sensitive diagnosis of cytomegalovirus status.

The PCR employed 60 Vbeta primers together with 13 Jbeta primers. Sequencing used immunoSEQ multiplex PCR; TCRdb keeps in-frame clones, though not all of them. The sample has 100,000 to 150,000 clones; nearly 85% are singletons. Concerning this clone: The antigen remains unidentified.

This sequence was found in a boy between 10 and 17 years old in good health and CMV-seronegative. The sample consisted of PBMCs.

The CDR3 loop is CASSFVTGEETQYF. DNA of the CDR3: TGTGCCAGCAGCTTTGTAACAGGGGAGGAGACCCAGTACTTC. This chain joins TRBV5-6 and TRBJ2-5; TRBD1 aligns across 7 bases. Trimming at V came to 2 bases and at J to 5 bases, leaving 6 bases not matched to a gene. This CDR3 is built from 14 residues. Germline assignment: CDR1 SGHDT and CDR2 YYEEEE.